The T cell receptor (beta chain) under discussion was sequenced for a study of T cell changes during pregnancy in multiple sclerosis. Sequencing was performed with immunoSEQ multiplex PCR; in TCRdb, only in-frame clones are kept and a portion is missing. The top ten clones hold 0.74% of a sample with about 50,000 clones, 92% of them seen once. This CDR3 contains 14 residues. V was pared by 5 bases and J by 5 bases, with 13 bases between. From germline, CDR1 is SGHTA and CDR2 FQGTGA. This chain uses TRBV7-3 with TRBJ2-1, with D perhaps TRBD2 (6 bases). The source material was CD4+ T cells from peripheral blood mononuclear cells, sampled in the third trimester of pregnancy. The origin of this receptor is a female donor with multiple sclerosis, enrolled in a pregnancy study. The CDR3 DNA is TGTGCCAGCAGCCTTAGCAGACTAGACAATGAGCAGTTCTTC. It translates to CASSLSRLDNEQFF.